The next 5 T cell receptor beta chains were all read from a single sample in a study of blood T cell repertoires in COVID-19. The assay was immunoSEQ multiplex PCR, and TCRdb's table has in-frame clones only and misses some. The sample has about 360,000 clones, around nine tenths seen once. Sequences were obtained from peripheral blood. The source of these receptors is a woman aged 55-70 years with COVID-19, enrolled during active disease.

The chain joins TRBV5-1 to TRBJ2-5; 12 nucleotides line up with TRBD2. Trimming removed 5 bases from V and 5 bases from J; junction bases left unmatched: 13. CDR3 length: 17 amino acids. Germline CDR1 reads SGHRS; CDR2 reads YFSETQ. CDR3 sequence: CASSPGASGGARETQYF. The DNA of the CDR3 is TGCGCCAGCAGTCCTGGGGCTAGCGGGGGGGCCAGGGAGACCCAGTACTTC.

J is TRBJ2-3 and V is TRBV30, with D tentatively TRBD1 (6 bases). Looked up from germline, CDR1 is GTSNPN and CDR2 is SVGIG (reference sequence). The CDR3 runs 15 residues. Trimming shortened V by 3 bases and J by 2 bases, and 15 bases separated the two germline ends. The CDR3 DNA reads as TGTGCCTGGAGGCAGGGGATACGACTCACAGATACGCAGTATTTT. Protein: CAWRQGIRLTDTQYF.

This clone was seen only once. The J gene is TRBJ2-1, the V gene TRBV27; TRBD1 matches at 10 bases. Germline lookup yields CDR1 MNHEY and CDR2 SMNVEV (reference sequence). This CDR3 has 15 amino acids. The junction had 4 bases not matched to a gene; V was cut back by 6 bases and J by 2 bases. CDR3 sequence: CASRPTGGPYNEQFF. As DNA, the CDR3 is TGTGCCAGCAGGCCGACAGGGGGCCCCTACAATGAGCAGTTCTTC.

This chain connects TRBV9 to TRBJ2-1; possibly TRBD2 for D (7 bases). The germline V gene encodes CDR1 SGDLS and CDR2 YYNGEE. V lost 3 bases and J lost 8, with 18 bases in between. This CDR3 has 15 amino acids. The CDR3 sequence is CASSGYDGGPYEQFF. In DNA form, the CDR3 reads TGTGCCAGCAGCGGGTATGACGGGGGGCCCTATGAGCAGTTCTTC.

The V gene is TRBV2, the J gene TRBJ1-2; 8 nucleotides align to TRBD1. The junction had 6 bases not matched to a gene; V was cut back by 6 bases and J by 6 bases. Germline lookup yields CDR1 SNHLY and CDR2 FYNNEI. The CDR3 totals 13 residues. The CDR3 reads CASSGTGKDGYTF. The CDR3 DNA is TGTGCCAGCAGCGGGACAGGTAAAGATGGCTACACCTTC.